This note documents a single T cell receptor (beta chain) sequence. This clonotype was seen ten or more times. No cognate antigen has been identified for it. Qualities for individual bases were not recorded, and no much larger clone is one base off. This entry belongs to a study of human T cells and chemical hapten exposure (dated by TCRdb to the early 2020s). Study-wide context: For sensitization, 2% DPC in acetone was applied to a roughly 2 cm by roughly 2 cm area of upper inner arm skin. Blood for TCR sequencing was provided by twenty-nine alopecia patients at one to four time points (pre-sensitization, 2, 6 and 24 weeks). This study followed changes in the peripheral blood TCR repertoire in vivo during primary and secondary sensitization of alopecia patients to the hapten diphenylcyclopropenone (DPC). Throughout the approximately 25-week study period, patients were also given weekly therapeutic DPC doses on the scalp. Blood samples were taken from patients before sensitization (week 0) and at 2, 6 and about 24 weeks after DPC sensitization. Most of the patients in the cohort were female, and the cohort covered alopecia areata with under or over 50% scalp involvement, alopecia totalis and alopecia universalis. Libraries were pooled for sequencing, and variation in per-sample TCR yields was attributed mainly to small differences in library volumes within the pool. Patch testing was done on the upper back using Finn chambers containing 0.01% DPC, and results were scored after 6 days according to International Contact Dermatitis Research Group standards. Summary of the overall study and its limitations: Patch test score was positively correlated with the number of PT1 expanded TCRs, with significance at thresholds 8, 16 and 32 but not at 4. After repeated subsampling, changes were observed in the strength of the expansion versus patch-test correlation and in the threshold at which the correlation became significant. Expanded TCRs formed significantly more large CDR3 similarity clusters than pre-sensitization or healthy control sets, consistent with antigen-driven responses. Alopecia, a presumed autoimmune disease, was present in all patients, so the immune response of the patients might differ from that of healthy individuals. No change with DPC sensitization was found in the number of TCRs above 1 in 1000 frequency, and no evidence of global repertoire structure alterations was found.

In light of the paper, this sample's time point label describes: patch test 1, 2 weeks after DPC sensitization. The sample's treatment or condition label, in plain terms: therapeutic diphenylcyclopropenone sensitization with weekly scalp DPC. At every patch-test visit, the blood draw took place before the patch test was put on. Eligible patients were aged 18 to 70, diagnosed with alopecia, deemed suitable for DPC therapy, and excluded if pregnant. Total RNA was isolated from unfractionated whole blood collected in Tempus Blood RNA tubes. Including cysteine and phenylalanine, the CDR3 has 14 amino acids. The retained sequence is limited to the CDR3, 42 bases, with the frame set at the first base. The junction shows trimming of 4 bases on V and 1 base on J, plus 10 bases between the germline ends. Sequences SEHNR (CDR1) and FQNEAQ (CDR2) are obtained from the germline V gene (reference sequence). Library preparation was by RACE. These reads were obtained on a NextSeq 500. During library preparation, unique molecular identifiers were attached to individual cDNA molecules so that TCRs could be counted in a quantitative, reproducible way. Each blood RNA sample was used to sequence both TCR alpha and TCR beta chains. Per the original workflow: Samples had a median of roughly 98,000 TCRs, with a range from 23,224 to 690,600. The Decombinator software suite was used to annotate V, J and CDR3 in the TCR reads. To make PS versus PT1 abundance plots, every sample was subsampled to the same number of TCRs (28,000). Expanded TCRs were defined as absent before sensitization and observed at least eight times at the 2-week time point. TCRdb trimmed public reads at Q25 via fastp, called clones via MiXCR and kept in-frame beta chains. When rows share a CDR3 protein, they turn into one entry using the most common DNA and genes. The V and J calls follow TCRdb's processing rather than the paper's. The sample table holds about 360,000 distinct CDR3 sequences, of which roughly 4.8% were seen once. Around 2% of the sample is held by the ten biggest clonotypes.

Recombination joined TRBV7-9 with TRBJ1-1; TRBD1 could be the D gene, as 6 bases match. The receptor was isolated from a woman aged 50 to 60 with alopecia areata. Some clones in this sample may be carry-over from other donors' samples. The input for sequencing was whole blood, taken in connection with sensitization to the hapten diphenylcyclopropenone (DPC). The CDR3: CASSSGQTNTEAFF. The DNA sequence reads TGTGCCAGCAGCTCTGGACAGACGAACACTGAAGCTTTCTTT.